Listed below are T cell receptor beta chains from one sample, sequenced in a study of regulatory T cells in long-lasting Graves disease. TCRdb itself ran the multiplex PCR reads through MiXCR, one entry per CDR3 protein. The sample includes approximately 230,000 distinct CDR3 sequences, around 17% of them seen just once. This sample comprised peripheral blood mononuclear cells (PBMCs), obtained at new diagnosis, from a patient treated with antithyroid drugs. These receptors came from a female donor with Graves disease. CDR3s include the opening cysteine and the closing phenylalanine or tryptophan. A D gene is named only where the DNA matches it firmly. Clone size is stated in some rows and not others, as once, few, many or a class when expanded.

TRBJ2-3 many TRBV27 . 13 CASRALGTDTQYF TGTGCCAGCAGGGCCCTTGGCACAGATACGCAGTATTTT
TRBJ2-1 many TRBV24-1 TRBD2 16 CATSGPSSGRSDEQFF TGTGCCACCAGTGGCCCCTCTAGCGGGAGGTCCGATGAGCAGTTCTTC
TRBJ2-2 many TRBV9 . 12 CASSDNTGELFF TGTGCCAGCAGTGACAACACCGGGGAGCTGTTTTTT
TRBJ2-7 many TRBV7-9 TRBD2 15 CASSRLAGGTHEQYF TGTGCCAGCAGCCGGCTAGCGGGAGGAACCCACGAGCAGTACTTC
TRBJ1-1 many TRBV7-6 . 16 CASSFLTSPLGTEAFF TGTGCCAGCAGCTTCCTGACCTCACCACTGGGCACTGAAGCTTTCTTT
TRBJ2-5 many TRBV9 TRBD1 14 CASSERTGQETQYF TGTGCCAGCAGCGAACGGACAGGGCAAGAGACCCAGTACTTC
TRBJ2-1 many TRBV11-3 . 14 CASSQDPFYNEQFF TGTGCCAGCAGCCAAGACCCTTTCTACAATGAGCAGTTCTTC
TRBJ1-2 many TRBV7-9 TRBD1 14 CASSRDREARGYTF TGTGCCAGCAGCCGGGACAGGGAGGCTCGTGGCTACACCTTC
TRBJ2-5 many TRBV18 . 13 CASTGLTQETQYF TGTGCCAGCACAGGCCTAACCCAAGAGACCCAGTACTTC
TRBJ2-1 few TRBV20-1 TRBD2 15 CSARDGAGGDDEQFF TGCAGTGCTAGAGATGGAGCGGGAGGTGATGATGAGCAGTTCTTC
TRBJ2-3 few TRBV24-1 TRBD1 13 CATMTGRTDTQYF TGTGCCACCATGACAGGGCGCACAGATACGCAGTATTTT
TRBJ2-7 many TRBV24-1 . 12 CATSASGYEQYF TGTGCCACCAGTGCCAGCGGGTACGAGCAGTACTTC
TRBJ2-3 . TRBV19 . 16 CASSMWLAGGTDTQYF TGTGCCAGTAGTATGTGGCTAGCAGGTGGCACAGATACGCAGTATTTT
TRBJ2-5 many TRBV28 TRBD2 18 CASSLSRTSGRSGETQYF TGTGCCAGCAGTCTATCCCGGACTAGCGGGAGAAGTGGAGAGACCCAGTACTTC
TRBJ2-5 . TRBV7-9 TRBD2 16 CASSLPRGGVEETQYF TGTGCCAGCAGCTTGCCCCGGGGAGGGGTGGAAGAGACCCAGTACTTC
TRBJ2-5 many TRBV6-1 TRBD1 13 CASSLRGLETQYF TGTGCCAGCAGCCTCAGGGGGCTGGAGACCCAGTACTTC
TRBJ2-5 . TRBV7-2 TRBD2 16 CASSQIAGGPLGTQYF TGTGCCAGCAGCCAAATAGCGGGAGGCCCCCTAGGGACCCAGTACTTC
TRBJ2-7 many TRBV30 TRBD2 15 CAWSGAGTRSYEQYF TGTGCCTGGAGTGGGGCCGGGACTAGGAGCTACGAGCAGTACTTC
TRBJ2-1 . TRBV4-3 . 15 CASSQEGGSGDEQFF TGCGCCAGCAGCCAAGAAGGGGGGAGTGGGGATGAGCAGTTCTTC
TRBJ2-1 . TRBV10-3 TRBD1 15 CAISRGTGNYNEQFF TGTGCCATCAGTCGAGGGACAGGGAACTACAATGAGCAGTTCTTC
TRBJ2-1 many TRBV6-2/TRBV6-3 TRBD1 15 CASSHSSQGGNEQFF TGTGCCAGCAGCCACTCCTCACAGGGGGGCAATGAGCAGTTCTTC
TRBJ2-1 many TRBV7-9 . 15 CASSSDSNSYNEQFF TGTGCCAGCAGCTCGGACAGTAACTCATACAATGAGCAGTTCTTC
TRBJ2-5 . TRBV5-1 . 13 CASSMTVQETQYF TGCGCCAGCAGCATGACAGTCCAAGAGACCCAGTACTTC
TRBJ1-1 many TRBV29-1 . 12 CSVDPGGGEAFF TGCAGCGTTGACCCGGGGGGGGGTGAAGCTTTCTTT
TRBJ2-1 many TRBV7-3 . 16 CASSHGNSGSYNEQFF TGTGCCAGCAGCCATGGTAATAGCGGATCCTACAATGAGCAGTTCTTC
TRBJ1-6 once TRBV3-1 TRBD1 14 CASSLRTGGSPLHF TGTGCCAGCAGCTTACGGACAGGGGGCTCACCCCTCCACTTT
TRBJ1-2 few TRBV19 TRBD1 12 CASSAQGDGYTF TGTGCCAGTAGTGCGCAGGGGGATGGCTACACCTTC
TRBJ1-1 many TRBV12-3/TRBV12-4 TRBD1 15 CASRPRQGLNTEAFF TGTGCCAGCAGGCCCCGACAGGGCTTGAACACTGAAGCTTTCTTT
TRBJ2-2 many TRBV7-2 TRBD2 18 CASSFKSSGRANTGELFF TGTGCCAGCAGCTTCAAGAGTAGCGGGAGGGCGAACACCGGGGAGCTGTTTTTT
TRBJ1-1 many TRBV19 . 15 CASKDGGGVNTEAFF TGTGCCAGTAAGGATGGTGGGGGTGTGAACACTGAAGCTTTCTTT
TRBJ2-3 many TRBV24-1 . 13 CATKGLGGDTQYF TGTGCCACCAAAGGACTAGGGGGCGATACGCAGTATTTT
TRBJ1-4 many TRBV20-1 . 14 CSARPGGNAEKLFF TGCAGTGCTAGGCCCGGGGGGAACGCTGAAAAACTGTTTTTT
TRBJ2-7 few TRBV3-1 . 12 CASSPEGYEQYF TGTGCCAGCAGCCCCGAAGGCTACGAGCAGTACTTC
TRBJ2-5 . TRBV19 TRBD2 15 CASREKREGRETQYF TGTGCCAGTCGTGAGAAGCGGGAGGGCCGGGAGACCCAGTACTTC
TRBJ1-6 many TRBV27 . 18 CASSSGIPISSYNSPLHF TGTGCCAGCAGTTCCGGGATACCAATAAGCTCCTATAATTCACCCCTCCACTTT
TRBJ2-3 few TRBV5-4 . 14 CASTTRADHDTQYF TGTGCCAGCACCACCCGGGCGGATCATGATACGCAGTATTTT
TRBJ2-1 . TRBV7-9 . 14 CASSLAGVPGEQFF TGTGCCAGCAGCTTAGCGGGAGTTCCTGGTGAGCAGTTCTTC
TRBJ1-1 many TRBV18 . 14 CASSPVDLNTEAFF TGTGCCAGCTCACCGGTGGATTTGAACACTGAAGCTTTCTTT
TRBJ2-2 many TRBV7-9 . 13 CAGGEDFTGELFF TGTGCCGGCGGCGAAGATTTCACCGGGGAGCTGTTTTTT
TRBJ2-3 few TRBV24-1 . 16 CATSHPTPDSTDTQYF TGTGCCACCAGTCATCCAACTCCGGACTCCACAGATACGCAGTATTTT
TRBJ1-3 few TRBV7-2 . 16 CASSFVDNRIGNTIYF TGTGCCAGCAGCTTCGTGGACAACAGGATCGGAAACACCATATATTTT
TRBJ2-2 . TRBV5-1 . 16 CASSLSGSAGTGELFF TGCGCCAGCAGCTTGAGCGGATCGGCAGGCACCGGGGAGCTGTTTTTT
TRBJ1-3 many TRBV10-3 TRBD1 16 CAISGGQASSGNTIYF TGTGCCATCAGCGGCGGACAGGCGTCCTCTGGAAACACCATATATTTT
TRBJ2-7 few TRBV6-1 . 12 CATKDWIYEQYF TGTGCCACCAAGGACTGGATCTACGAGCAGTACTTC
TRBJ2-1 many TRBV11-3 TRBD1 14 CASSFRDRGPEQFF TGTGCCAGCAGCTTCCGGGACAGGGGTCCTGAGCAGTTCTTC
TRBJ2-5 many TRBV11-2 . 14 CASSLGGSQETQYF TGTGCCAGCAGCTTAGGGGGAAGTCAAGAGACCCAGTACTTC
TRBJ1-4 many TRBV30 . 12 CAWSRATEKLFF TGTGCCTGGAGCAGGGCAACTGAAAAACTGTTTTTT
TRBJ2-7 . TRBV2 . 14 CASSELGFAYEQYF TGTGCCAGCAGTGAATTGGGGTTCGCCTACGAGCAGTACTTC
TRBJ2-7 many TRBV20-1 . 13 CSARDPGSYEQYF TGCAGTGCTAGGGACCCAGGCTCCTACGAGCAGTACTTC
TRBJ1-1 many TRBV11-3 . 13 CASTSMKNTEAFF TGTGCCAGCACCTCCATGAAGAACACTGAAGCTTTCTTT
TRBJ1-4 many TRBV15 . 15 CATSRGGLGNEKLFF TGTGCCACCAGCAGAGGTGGGTTAGGGAATGAAAAACTGTTTTTT
TRBJ2-1 many TRBV6-1 TRBD2 15 CASSKLAGGPNEQFF TGTGCCAGCAGTAAACTAGCGGGAGGGCCTAATGAGCAGTTCTTC
TRBJ1-6 . TRBV5-1 . 13 CASSLAGYSPLHF TGCGCCAGCAGCTTGGCCGGGTATTCACCCCTCCACTTT
TRBJ1-5 few TRBV19 TRBD1 14 CASSTTGGSQPQHF TGTGCCAGTAGTACCACAGGGGGCAGTCAGCCCCAGCATTTT
TRBJ1-2 few TRBV10-1 . 15 CASPKREQANYGYTF TGCGCCAGCCCTAAACGGGAACAAGCTAACTATGGCTACACCTTC
TRBJ2-1 many TRBV29-1 TRBD2 14 CSVGGLAGHNEQFF TGCAGCGTCGGGGGACTAGCGGGCCACAATGAGCAGTTCTTC
TRBJ1-6 many TRBV7-2 . 16 CASSLEGRVRNSPLHF TGTGCCAGCAGCTTAGAAGGCAGGGTGAGGAATTCACCCCTCCACTTT
TRBJ1-2 many TRBV24-1 . 13 CATSDFNREGYTF TGTGCCACCAGTGATTTCAACAGAGAGGGCTACACCTTC
TRBJ1-2 many TRBV20-1 . 12 CSARGSVMGYTF TGCAGTGCTAGAGGGAGTGTGATGGGCTACACCTTC
TRBJ2-5 many TRBV6-1 TRBD2 15 CASRIDPSGEETQYF TGTGCCAGCAGAATAGACCCTAGCGGGGAAGAGACCCAGTACTTC